This record covers a single T cell receptor beta chain. In its sample, this clone was seen a few times. What this receptor recognizes is not known. No base quality information exists; no much larger clone differs at one position. The sample originates from a study of blood T cell repertoires in COVID-19 (dated by TCRdb to 2018 to 2021). Context from the whole study: The collaborator samples originated in the United States, Italy and Spain and spanned the acute and convalescent phases of COVID-19. Where HLA class I and class II types were available, the types were taken from metadata supplied by the sample provider, not from assay-based typing. Deeply sampled blood TCRbeta repertoires from subjects exposed to, actively infected with, or recovered from COVID-19 were included in the dataset. Samples were obtained from the ongoing ImmuneRACE study (first 160 participants) and from over a thousand subjects provided by 6 global collaborators. The repertoires were made available in a free public database intended to serve as a resource for research on the immune response to SARS-CoV-2. The material from the prospective study consisted of cDNA or gDNA derived from T cells, B-cell-depleted T cells, or PBMCs. Sample metadata almost always included a de-identified subject ID, COVID-19 status, age in years and sex.

TCRbeta CDR3 regions were amplified from genomic DNA by means of the immunoSEQ Assay, a bias-controlled multiplex PCR. As for the authors' bioinformatics: The number of nucleated cells in each sample was estimated from the amplification of reference gene primers within the assay. Sequence reads were collapsed and filtered to measure the absolute abundance of every unique TCRbeta CDR3 rearrangement. For each sample, productive Simpson clonality was calculated by taking the square root of Simpson's diversity index across productive rearrangements. TCRdb retrieved this table from immuneACCESS and kept in-frame rearrangements only. Not all clones are present; in checked studies, unresolved V genes account for under half, and no reason is known for the remainder. From that table come the V and J calls and clone size; the DNA was used to work out D and trimming. Within this sample are around 250,000 clones, with 90% to 95% of them counted one time only. Approximately 1.2% of the sample rests with the top ten.

Points the paper makes about the study in general: The quantity of clinical and demographic metadata differed by source and by participant and was supplied without curation.

According to the germline V gene, CDR1 reads MRHNA and CDR2 reads SNTAGT. The junction carries 13 bases between V and J, which are trimmed by 6 bases and 5 bases respectively. The CDR3 runs 13 residues from the cysteine to the phenylalanine. Left in the record is the CDR3 DNA by itself, 39 bases read in frame from the first base. Participants in the prospective study were aged roughly 18 to 89 years, lived in under 30 United States geographic areas, and enrolled through a virtual design. To assign participants to cohorts, the prospective study relied on clinical history that participants themselves reported in a screening survey and a study questionnaire. In the prospective study, mobile phlebotomists collected whole blood, serum and a nasopharyngeal or oropharyngeal swab from each participant. Participants in the prospective study had the option to provide additional blood draws and questionnaires over an approximately two-month period. Blood samples from the prospective study were shipped frozen or at room temperature prior to DNA extraction.

The sequence derives from a human donor in a cohort exposed to, infected with or recovered from COVID-19 (not recorded which). The donor label of this sample is uncertain. In this chain, TRBV6-4 is recombined with TRBJ2-5, with TRBD2 perhaps the D gene, on 7 matching bases. Sequenced: PBMCs or T cells enriched from blood (not recorded which). The nucleotide sequence reads TGTGCCAGCAGCCGGGGGGCCGAGGAGACCCAGTACTTC. Its protein reads: CASSRGAEETQYF.